The entry that follows covers one TCR beta chain sequence. This record belongs to a study of OX40 agonist ivuxolimab in advanced cancers. At the level of the study: Head and neck, renal cell, melanoma or hepatocellular carcinoma were the cancers that dose-escalation patients had. Eligibility admitted prior anti-PD-1, anti-PD-L1 or anti-CTLA-4 therapy; 30% to 40% had some.

V was clipped by 6 bases and J by 9 bases, with 17 bases between them. CDR1 is MDHEN and CDR2 is SYDVKM in the germline V gene. The CDR3 loop spans 13 amino acids. Produced via immunoSEQ multiplex PCR; TCRdb's table is partial and in-frame only. The table records roughly 80,000 clones, over 85% of them present only once. This TCR came from an adult with an advanced solid tumor such as melanoma, head and neck, liver or kidney cancer. This rearrangement joins TRBV28 to TRBJ1-1; TRBD1 might be the D (5 bases). This specimen consisted of CD4+ or CD8+ T cells sorted from blood, obtained in a trial of the OX40 agonist ivuxolimab. CDR3 sequence reads: CASRVRDVGKAFF. For the CDR3, the DNA is TGTGCCAGCAGAGTGCGGGACGTAGGGAAAGCTTTCTTT.